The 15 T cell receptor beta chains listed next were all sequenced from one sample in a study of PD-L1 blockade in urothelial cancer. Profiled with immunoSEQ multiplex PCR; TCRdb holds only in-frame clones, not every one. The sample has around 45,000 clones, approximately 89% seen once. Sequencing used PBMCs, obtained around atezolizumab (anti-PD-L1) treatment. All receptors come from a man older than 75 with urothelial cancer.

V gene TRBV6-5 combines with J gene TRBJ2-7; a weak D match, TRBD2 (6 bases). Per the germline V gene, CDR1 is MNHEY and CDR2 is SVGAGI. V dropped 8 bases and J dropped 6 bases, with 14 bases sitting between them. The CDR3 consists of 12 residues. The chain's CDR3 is CASGRERPEQYF. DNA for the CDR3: TGTGCCAGCGGCCGGGAGAGACCCGAGCAGTACTTC.

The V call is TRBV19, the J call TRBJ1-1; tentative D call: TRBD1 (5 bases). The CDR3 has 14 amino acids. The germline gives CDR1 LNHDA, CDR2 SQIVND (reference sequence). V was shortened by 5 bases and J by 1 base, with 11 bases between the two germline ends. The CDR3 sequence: CASSRPGQNTEAFF. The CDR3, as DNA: TGTGCCAGTAGTCGGCCCGGACAGAACACTGAAGCTTTCTTT.

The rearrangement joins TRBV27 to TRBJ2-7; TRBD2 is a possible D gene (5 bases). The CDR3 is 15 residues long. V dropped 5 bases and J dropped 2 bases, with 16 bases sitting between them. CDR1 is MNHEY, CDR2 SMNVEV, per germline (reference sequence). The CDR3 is CASSMGGFSPYEQYF. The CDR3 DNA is TGTGCCAGCAGTATGGGCGGGTTCTCTCCCTACGAGCAGTACTTC.

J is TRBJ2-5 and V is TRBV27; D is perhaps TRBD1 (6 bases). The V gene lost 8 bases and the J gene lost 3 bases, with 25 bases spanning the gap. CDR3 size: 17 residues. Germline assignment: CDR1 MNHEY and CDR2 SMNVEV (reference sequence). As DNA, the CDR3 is TGTGCCAGCGGTGTGATGTTCGTCCAGGGGAGTGAAGAGACCCAGTACTTC. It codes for CASGVMFVQGSEETQYF.

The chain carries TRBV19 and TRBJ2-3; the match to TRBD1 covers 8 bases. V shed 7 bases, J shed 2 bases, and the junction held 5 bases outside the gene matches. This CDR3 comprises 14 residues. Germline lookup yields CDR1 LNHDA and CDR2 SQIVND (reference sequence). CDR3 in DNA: TGTGCCAGTACCCCGGACAGGGCCACAGATACGCAGTATTTT. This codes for CASTPDRATDTQYF.

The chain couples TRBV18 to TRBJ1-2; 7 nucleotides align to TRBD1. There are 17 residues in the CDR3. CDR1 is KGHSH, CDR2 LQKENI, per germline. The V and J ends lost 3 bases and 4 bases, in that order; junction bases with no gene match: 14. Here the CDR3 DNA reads TGTGCCAGCTCACCTACGACGGACAGGCCTCCCCTCTATGGCTACACCTTC. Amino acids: CASSPTTDRPPLYGYTF.

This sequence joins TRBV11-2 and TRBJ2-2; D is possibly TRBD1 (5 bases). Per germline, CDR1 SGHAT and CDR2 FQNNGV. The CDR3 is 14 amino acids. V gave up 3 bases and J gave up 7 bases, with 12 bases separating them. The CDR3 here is CASSLFLGDGELFF. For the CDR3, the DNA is TGTGCCAGCAGCTTGTTCTTAGGGGACGGGGAGCTGTTTTTT. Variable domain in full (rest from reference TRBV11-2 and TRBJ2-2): EAGVAQSPRYKIIEKRQSVAFWCNPISGHATLYWYQQILGQGPKLLIQFQNNGVVDDSQLPKDRFSAERLKGVDSTLKIQPAKLEDSAVYLCASSLFLGDGELFFGEGSRLTVL.

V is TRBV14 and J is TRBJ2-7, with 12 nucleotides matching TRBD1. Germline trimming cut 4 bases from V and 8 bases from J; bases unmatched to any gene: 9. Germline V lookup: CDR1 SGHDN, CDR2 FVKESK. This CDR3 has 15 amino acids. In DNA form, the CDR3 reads TGTGCCAGCAGCCCTAACCGGGACAGGGGGCATCAGCAGTACTTC. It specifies CASSPNRDRGHQQYF.

CDR3 in DNA: TGCGCCAGCAGTGACCTCGACAGGGGCGGTGGCTACACCTTC. This codes for CASSDLDRGGGYTF. V gene TRBV10-2 combines with J gene TRBJ1-2; 8 bases agree with TRBD1. Trimming cost V 3 bases and J 7 bases; bases outside gene matches: 7. CDR3 length: 14 residues. In germline, CDR1 is WSHSY, CDR2 SAAADI.

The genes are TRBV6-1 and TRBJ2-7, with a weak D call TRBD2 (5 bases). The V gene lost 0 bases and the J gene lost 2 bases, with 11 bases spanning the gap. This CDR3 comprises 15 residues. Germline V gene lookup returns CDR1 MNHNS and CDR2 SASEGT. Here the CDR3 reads CASSEALSGTYEQYF. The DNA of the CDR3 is TGTGCCAGCAGTGAAGCGCTAAGCGGTACCTACGAGCAGTACTTC.

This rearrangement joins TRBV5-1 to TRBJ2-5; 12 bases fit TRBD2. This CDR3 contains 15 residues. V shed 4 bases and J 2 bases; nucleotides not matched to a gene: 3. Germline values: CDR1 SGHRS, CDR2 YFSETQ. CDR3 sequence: CASSHGTSGQETQYF. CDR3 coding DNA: TGCGCCAGCAGCCATGGGACTAGCGGGCAAGAGACCCAGTACTTC.

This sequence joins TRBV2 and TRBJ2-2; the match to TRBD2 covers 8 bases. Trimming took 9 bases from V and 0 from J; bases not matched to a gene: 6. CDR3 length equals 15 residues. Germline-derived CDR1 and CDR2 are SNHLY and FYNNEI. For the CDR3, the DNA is TGTGCCAGTAAATACGGGGGGGCGAACACCGGGGAGCTGTTTTTT. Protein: CASKYGGANTGELFF.

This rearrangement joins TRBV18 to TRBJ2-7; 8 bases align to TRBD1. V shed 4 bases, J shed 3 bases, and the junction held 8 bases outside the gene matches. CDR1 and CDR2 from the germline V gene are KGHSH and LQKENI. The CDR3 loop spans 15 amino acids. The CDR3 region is CASSQGQAFIYEQYF. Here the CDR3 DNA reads TGTGCCAGCTCACAGGGACAGGCTTTCATCTACGAGCAGTACTTC.

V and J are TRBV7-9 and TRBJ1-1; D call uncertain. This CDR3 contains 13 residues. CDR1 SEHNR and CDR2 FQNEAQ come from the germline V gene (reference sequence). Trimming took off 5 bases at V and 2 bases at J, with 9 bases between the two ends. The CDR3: CASSLQLNTEAFF. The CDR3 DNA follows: TGTGCCAGCAGCCTACAGTTAAACACTGAAGCTTTCTTT.

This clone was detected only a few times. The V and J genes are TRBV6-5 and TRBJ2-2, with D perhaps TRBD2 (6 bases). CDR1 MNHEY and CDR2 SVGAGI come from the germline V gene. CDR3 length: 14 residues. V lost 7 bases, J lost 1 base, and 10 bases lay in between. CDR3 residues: CASMRRENTGELFF. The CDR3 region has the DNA TGTGCCAGCATGAGGCGGGAGAACACCGGGGAGCTGTTTTTT.